The present T cell receptor (beta chain) was sequenced within a study of blood T cells in healthy people across ages (dated by TCRdb to the mid-2010s). About the investigation overall: In model experiments, template switching captured about one uniquely barcoded TCR beta cDNA molecule for every two T cells. Age-related changes in TCR beta repertoire diversity were measured in the study by deep sequencing normalized with unique cDNA molecular identifiers. The donors were divided into four age groups: young (average approximately 17 years), middle-aged (about 39), aged (about 60) and long-lived (about 79). Donors of different ages were randomly distributed across sequencing lanes to avoid experimental bias. The study analyzed two additional independent replicas of 1 million unique cDNA reads from the same blood draw for two donors, one aged 18 to 29 and one aged 80 or older.

Library preparation was by 5' RACE. Sequencing took place on an Illumina HiSeq 2500. A second roughly 6 to 11 cycle PCR used a sample-barcoded 5' primer and a J-beta primer mix. A unique molecular identifier was introduced onto each TCR beta cDNA molecule by a template-switch 5' adaptor carrying 12 random nucleotides. Each sample yielded at least 2.5 million CDR3-containing paired-end reads. First-strand cDNA was synthesized from all RNA with the Mint cDNA synthesis kit, primed by a TRBC-specific oligonucleotide. After uracil-DNA glycosylase treatment, a first 18-cycle PCR used universal primers M1SS and BC2_uni_R on all cDNA. Processing in the source paper ran as follows. Normalization of each sample was performed by random selection of 1 million high-quality reads, each carrying a distinct molecular identifier. Instead of being binned into consensus sequences, reads with shared molecular identifiers were discarded. MiTCR, with a Q25 quality threshold and the strictest error-elimination algorithm, was used for CDR3 identification, clonotype clustering and error correction. Lower-bound total TCR beta diversity was estimated with a nonparametric unseen species model using Euler transformation. TCRdb trimmed public reads at Q25 via fastp, called clones via MiXCR and kept in-frame beta chains. Each record represents a unique CDR3 protein, reported with the most common genes and DNA among its rows. The authors' filters were not applied to this entry. The sample table contains about 1.4 million distinct CDR3 sequences; only one count was recorded for around 59% of them. 6.5% to 8.5% of the sample rests with the top ten.

Concerning this clonotype: This clone's antigen is unknown. There are no base qualities to consult, and no much larger clone falls within one base.

The CDR3 measures 14 amino acids from cysteine to phenylalanine. The kept DNA is CDR3 alone, 42 bases in frame from the first base. After removal of 3 bases from V and 0 bases from J, the junction retains 3 bases not matched to a gene. In the germline V gene (reference sequence), CDR1 corresponds to DFQATT and CDR2 to SNEGSKA. Donors were 30 to 45 systemically healthy Caucasian individuals from Russia aged about 6 to 100 years. Roughly 10 milliliters of peripheral blood were drawn from each donor into EDTA-treated Vacutainer tubes. PBMCs were isolated by Ficoll-Paque density-gradient centrifugation, with at least 7 million obtained per sample. Trizol reagent was used to extract total RNA from PBMCs, with at least 5.5 micrograms per sample. For every donor, flow cytometry on a PBMC aliquot measured the percentage of naive CD45RAhigh/CD27high T cells. Here is what the overall study found, with its caveats: The CMV infection status of donors was not known, potentially confounding age-related changes in expanded clonotypes. Because profiling used bulk unsorted PBMCs, naive and antigen-experienced compartments could not be compared conclusively. Compared with the aged group, the long-lived group had more naive CD4+ T cells, fewer expanded clones and increased TCR diversity, suggesting age selection. As age increased, observed TCR beta diversity per million T cells dropped in a roughly linear way, and a significant reduction was already evident by age roughly 40. Observed TCR beta diversity correlated strongly with the percentage of naive T cells measured by flow cytometry. Estimates of total diversity based on one million sequenced T cells were regarded as lower bounds and as underestimates.

The TCR originated in a young man in good health. The sample was blood. The V and J genes are TRBV20-1 and TRBJ1-1; TRBD1 fits 8 bases in the junction. The base sequence is TGCAGTGCTAGCGACAGGGGAATGAACACTGAAGCTTTCTTT. Its protein reads: CSASDRGMNTEAFF.